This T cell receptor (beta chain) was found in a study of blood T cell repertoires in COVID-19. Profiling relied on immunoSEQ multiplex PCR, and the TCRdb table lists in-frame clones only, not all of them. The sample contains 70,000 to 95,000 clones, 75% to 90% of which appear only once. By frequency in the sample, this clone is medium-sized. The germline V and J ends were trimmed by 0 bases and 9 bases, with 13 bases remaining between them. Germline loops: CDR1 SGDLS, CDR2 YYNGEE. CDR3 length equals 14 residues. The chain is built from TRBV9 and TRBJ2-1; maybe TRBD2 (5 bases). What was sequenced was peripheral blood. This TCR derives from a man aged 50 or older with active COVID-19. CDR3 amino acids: CASSVGAGLGEQFF. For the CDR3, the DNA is TGTGCCAGCAGCGTAGGCGCGGGTTTAGGTGAGCAGTTCTTC. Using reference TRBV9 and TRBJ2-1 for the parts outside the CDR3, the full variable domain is DSGVTQTPKHLITATGQRVTLRCSPRSGDLSVYWYQQSLDQGLQFLIQYYNGEERAKGNILERFSAQQFPDLHSELNLSSLELGDSALYFCASSVGAGLGEQFFGPGTRLTVL.